A single sample gave rise to the 20 T cell receptor beta chains below, sequenced in a study of response to subunit inactivated influenza vaccine. TCRdb itself ran the RT-PCR reads through MiXCR, one entry per CDR3 protein. Of 500,000 or so distinct CDR3 sequences in the sample, 16% are singletons; the top ten hold 3%. Sequences were derived from CD4+ T cells sorted from PBMCs, sampled less than 30 months after vaccination. Receptors originate from a man aged 45 to 70 who received an inactivated influenza vaccine.

The chain joins TRBV15 to TRBJ1-6, with D perhaps matching TRBD1 (5 bases). CDR1 is LNHNV and CDR2 is YYDKDF in the germline V gene (reference sequence). The CDR3 runs 14 residues. V shed 5 bases and J shed 10 bases, with 15 bases lying between them. CDR3 sequence: CATSETGVGSPLHF. The CDR3 nucleotides are TGTGCCACCAGCGAGACGGGGGTGGGATCACCCCTCCACTTT. The variable domain in full, completed from reference TRBV15 and TRBJ1-6, reads DAMVIQNPRYQVTQFGKPVTLSCSQTLNHNVMYWYQQKSSQAPKLLFHYYDKDFNNEADTPDNFQSRRPNTSFCFLDIRSPGLGDTAMYLCATSETGVGSPLHFGNGTRLTVT.

This clonotype appeared many times. The V gene is TRBV20-1, the J gene TRBJ2-3; TRBD2 aligns across 12 bases. Germline lookup yields CDR1 DFQATT and CDR2 SNEGSKA (reference sequence). V gave up 3 bases and J gave up 2 bases; unmatched junction bases: 9. The CDR3 contains 17 residues. The CDR3 DNA sequence: TGCAGTGCTAGTCCCCTAGCGGGAGGGGGATTCACAGATACGCAGTATTTT. This gives the protein CSASPLAGGGFTDTQYF.

V gene TRBV7-9 combines with J gene TRBJ2-1, with 8 bases lining up with TRBD2. With 5 bases clipped from V and 0 bases from J, the junction kept 6 bases outside the gene matches. This CDR3 contains 16 residues. Germline lookup yields CDR1 SEHNR and CDR2 FQNEAQ (reference sequence). The CDR3 DNA reads as TGTGCCAGCAGCCACTTAGCGGGGAGCTCCTACAATGAGCAGTTCTTC. Translating it yields CASSHLAGSSYNEQFF.

The V gene is TRBV19, the J gene TRBJ1-1; maybe TRBD1 (6 bases). The CDR3 covers 14 residues. The V end lost 7 bases, the J end lost 4 bases, and 16 bases lay between the germline ends. In germline, CDR1 is LNHDA, CDR2 SQIVND (reference sequence). The CDR3 spells CASKYREEGTEAFF. CDR3 nucleotides: TGTGCCAGTAAATACAGGGAGGAGGGCACTGAAGCTTTCTTT.

The V gene is TRBV7-6, the J gene TRBJ1-4; no firm D call. The CDR3 is 16 amino acids. The germline V and J ends were trimmed by 4 bases and 4 bases, with 16 bases remaining between them. Germline lookup yields CDR1 SGHVS and CDR2 FNYEAQ. The CDR3 sequence is CASSSGFGSNNEKLFF. The CDR3 DNA reads as TGTGCCAGCAGCTCCGGTTTCGGAAGCAATAATGAAAAACTGTTTTTT. Full variable domain (rest looked up from reference TRBV7-6 and TRBJ1-4): GAGVSQSPRYKVTKRGQDVALRCDPISGHVSLYWYRQALGQGPEFLTYFNYEAQQDKSGLPNDRFSAERPEGSISTLTIQRTEQRDSAMYRCASSSGFGSNNEKLFFGSGTQLSVL.

In its sample, this clonotype was seen a few times. V gene TRBV5-1 combines with J gene TRBJ1-6; TRBD1 is a possible D gene (5 bases). The CDR3 is 14 amino acids. The V end lost 5 bases, the J end lost 9 bases, and 15 bases lay between the germline ends. Germline V gene lookup returns CDR1 SGHRS and CDR2 YFSETQ. The CDR3 DNA reads as TGCGCCAGCAGGAAGACCGGGGGAGGTTCACCCCTCCACTTT. Translating gives CASRKTGGGSPLHF.

The chain is built from TRBV9 and TRBJ2-5; D could derive from TRBD1 or TRBD2 (5 bases each). This CDR3 contains 14 residues. The germline CDR1 and CDR2 sequences are SGDLS and YYNGEE. Trimming cost V 3 bases and J 5 bases, with 14 bases left between them. The CDR3 sequence is CASSGGSRAETQYF. The CDR3 DNA follows: TGTGCCAGCAGCGGGGGGTCCCGCGCCGAGACCCAGTACTTC.

There are many counts of this clonotype. The rearrangement links TRBV3-1 to TRBJ1-1; 9 nucleotides line up with TRBD1. The CDR3 totals 16 residues. Losses at the gene ends were 7 bases for V and 8 bases for J; bases not matched to a gene: 17. Germline CDR1 is LGHDT and CDR2 is YNNKEL (reference sequence). The CDR3 region has the DNA TGTGCCAGCACCGTTCCCTCGGGACAGGGAGTCGCGGAAGCTTTCTTT. Translated, it gives CASTVPSGQGVAEAFF.

V gene TRBV12-3 or TRBV12-4 combines with J gene TRBJ2-7, with D uncertain. CDR3 length: 12 residues. V was cut by 6 bases and J by 2 bases, with 8 bases left in between. The CDR3 DNA follows: TGTGCCAGCAGCGACCCCACCTACGAGCAGTACTTC. It is translated as CASSDPTYEQYF.

The chain combines TRBV27 with TRBJ2-1, with D unclear. Germline CDR1 and CDR2: MNHEY and SMNVEV (reference sequence). The ends were cut back, 3 bases at V and 8 bases at J, with 14 bases in the middle. CDR3 length: 14 amino acids. In DNA form, the CDR3 reads TGTGCCAGCAGTTTCTTAACTAAGATCGATGAGCAGTTCTTC. It yields the protein CASSFLTKIDEQFF.

The chain uses TRBV5-1 and TRBJ1-1, with 9 bases fitting TRBD1. Germline V gene sequence: CDR1 SGHRS, CDR2 YFSETQ. The CDR3 has 15 amino acids. After removal of 1 base from V and 0 bases from J, the junction contained 1 base not matched to a gene. CDR3 residues: CASSLRQGVNTEAFF. In nucleotides, the CDR3 is TGCGCCAGCAGCTTGAGACAGGGGGTGAACACTGAAGCTTTCTTT.

The table lists this clonotype with a few counts. The CDR3 coding sequence is TGTGCCAGCAGTTTAGGCCTGGGGGGCAGGGGGAATGAGCAGTTCTTC. Amino acid sequence: CASSLGLGGRGNEQFF. The chain links TRBV28 to TRBJ2-1; D perhaps matches TRBD1 (7 bases). CDR3 size: 16 residues. Trimming took off 2 bases at V and 7 bases at J, with 18 bases between the two ends. Germline values: CDR1 MDHEN, CDR2 SYDVKM.

This clonotype was seen a few times. V and J are TRBV2 and TRBJ2-2, with D possibly being TRBD1 or TRBD2 (5 bases each). Trimming stripped 9 bases from V and 0 bases from J, with 11 bases between. Germline values: CDR1 SNHLY, CDR2 FYNNEI. The CDR3 extends over 14 amino acids. CDR3 in DNA: TGTGCCAGAACGAGGGGCTCGAACACCGGGGAGCTGTTTTTT. This gives the protein CARTRGSNTGELFF.

This clonotype has at least ten counts. The CDR3 DNA reads as TGCAGTGTATCTAGCGGGAGGTTGGGCGGGGAGCTGTTTTTT. As protein: CSVSSGRLGGELFF. The chain links TRBV20-1 to TRBJ2-2; 11 nucleotides match TRBD2. Per germline, CDR1 DFQATT and CDR2 SNEGSKA (reference sequence). This CDR3 is built from 14 residues. Trimming removed 7 bases from V and 7 bases from J; junction bases left unmatched: 8.

The V gene is TRBV15, the J gene TRBJ2-1, with 8 bases matching TRBD2. The CDR3 is 16 amino acids. Germline CDR1 and CDR2: LNHNV and YYDKDF (reference sequence). After removal of 4 bases from V and 3 bases from J, the junction contained 8 bases not matched to a gene. This chain's CDR3 is CATSTRTSSNYNEQFF. The CDR3 region has the DNA TGTGCCACCAGCACCCGGACTAGCAGCAACTACAATGAGCAGTTCTTC.

The V call is TRBV20-1, the J call TRBJ1-2; D not resolved. This CDR3 spans 14 amino acids. The V end lost 6 bases, the J end lost 3 bases, and 17 bases lay between the germline ends. Germline CDR1 DFQATT, CDR2 SNEGSKA (reference sequence). CDR3 sequence: CSAMRAAPDYGYTF. The CDR3 region has the DNA TGCAGTGCAATGAGGGCCGCGCCGGACTATGGCTACACCTTC.

V is TRBV7-3 and J is TRBJ2-1; the match to TRBD2 covers 11 bases. Per the germline V gene, CDR1 is SGHTA and CDR2 is FQGTGA. The CDR3 has 17 residues. V was clipped by 5 bases and J by 5 bases; unmatched bases: 11. The CDR3 loop reads CASSPLSGTSGNNEQFF. Here the CDR3 DNA reads TGTGCCAGCAGCCCTCTGTCCGGGACTAGCGGAAACAATGAGCAGTTCTTC. Using reference TRBV7-3 and TRBJ2-1 for the parts outside the CDR3, the full variable domain is GAGVSQTPSNKVTEKGKYVELRCDPISGHTALYWYRQSLGQGPEFLIYFQGTGAADDSGLPNDRFFAVRPEGSVSTLKIQRTERGDSAVYLCASSPLSGTSGNNEQFFGPGTRLTVL.

This clonotype was counted many times. This chain connects TRBV20-1 to TRBJ2-5; possibly TRBD2 for D (5 bases). The CDR3 loop spans 13 amino acids. CDR1 and CDR2 from the germline V gene are DFQATT and SNEGSKA (reference sequence). The V and J ends lost 0 bases and 4 bases respectively, with 9 bases between them. The CDR3 region is CSARDVGVETQYF. Written as DNA, the CDR3 is TGCAGTGCTAGAGATGTCGGGGTAGAGACCCAGTACTTC.

This clonotype is a singleton in its sample. The chain has TRBV21-1 and TRBJ2-2; the table assigns TRBD2, which was not confirmed against the DNA. TRBV21-1 is reported as a pseudogene. This CDR3 comprises 17 residues. The CDR3 DNA follows: TGTGCCAGCAGCAAAGGTACGGGACTACTGAACACCGGGGAGCTGTTTTTT. It specifies CASSKGTGLLNTGELFF.

The sample holds a few counts of this clonotype. The genes are TRBV7-6 and TRBJ2-7; TRBD2 agrees at 9 bases. Germline CDR1 and CDR2: SGHVS and FNYEAQ. The V and J ends lost 5 bases and 3 bases, in that order; junction bases with no gene match: 8. This CDR3 has 15 amino acids. The CDR3 sequence: CASSPQTSGYYEQYF. The CDR3 bases are TGTGCCAGCAGCCCACAGACTAGCGGATACTACGAGCAGTACTTC.